This T cell receptor (beta chain) was identified in a study of blood T cells in healthy people across ages. This clonotype showed up many times. Its antigen is as yet unknown. The germline V and J ends were trimmed by 3 bases and 8 bases, with 8 bases remaining between them. The V gene's germline CDR1 is ENHRY and CDR2 SYGVKD. The CDR3 has 12 residues. The second PCR ran about 6 to 12 cycles with a sample-barcoded 5' primer and J-beta primers. TCRdb reprocessed the 5' RACE reads via MiXCR and lists one record per CDR3 protein. Of 800,000 to 950,000 distinct CDR3 sequences listed, approximately 32% are singletons. Study observations and caveats: A strong correlation was found between TCR beta diversity and the percentage of naive T cells.

These same records also appear under a second study, on T cells of mothers and their children.

The chain has TRBV10-3 and TRBJ2-1, with D uncertain. This clonotype originated in a woman aged 40 to 49 in good health. Sequencing used blood. The CDR3 here is CAISDWEYEQFF. The CDR3 DNA sequence: TGTGCCATCAGTGACTGGGAATATGAGCAGTTCTTC.